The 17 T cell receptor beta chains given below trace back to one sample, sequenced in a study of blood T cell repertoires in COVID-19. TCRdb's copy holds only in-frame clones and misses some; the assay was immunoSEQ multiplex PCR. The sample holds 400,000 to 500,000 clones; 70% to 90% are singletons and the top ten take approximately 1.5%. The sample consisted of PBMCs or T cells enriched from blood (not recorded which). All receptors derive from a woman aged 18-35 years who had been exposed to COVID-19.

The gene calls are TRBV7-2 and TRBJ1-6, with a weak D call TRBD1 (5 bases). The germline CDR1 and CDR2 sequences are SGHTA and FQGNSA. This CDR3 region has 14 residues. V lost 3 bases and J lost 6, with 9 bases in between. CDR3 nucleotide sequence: TGTGCCAGCAGCTTCCGCAGGGTTAATTCACCCCTCCACTTT. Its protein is CASSFRRVNSPLHF.

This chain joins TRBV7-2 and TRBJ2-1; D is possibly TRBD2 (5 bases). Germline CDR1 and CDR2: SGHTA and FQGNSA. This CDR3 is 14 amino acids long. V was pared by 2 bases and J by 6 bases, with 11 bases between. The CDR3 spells CASSLPASPNEQFF. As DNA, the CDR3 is TGTGCCAGCAGCTTACCCGCTAGCCCCAATGAGCAGTTCTTC.

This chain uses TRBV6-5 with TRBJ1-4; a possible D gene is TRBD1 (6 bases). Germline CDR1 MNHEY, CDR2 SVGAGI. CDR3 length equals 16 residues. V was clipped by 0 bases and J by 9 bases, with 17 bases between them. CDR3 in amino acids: CASSYSFTGQNQKLFF. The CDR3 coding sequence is TGTGCCAGCAGTTACTCTTTCACAGGGCAAAATCAAAAACTGTTTTTT.

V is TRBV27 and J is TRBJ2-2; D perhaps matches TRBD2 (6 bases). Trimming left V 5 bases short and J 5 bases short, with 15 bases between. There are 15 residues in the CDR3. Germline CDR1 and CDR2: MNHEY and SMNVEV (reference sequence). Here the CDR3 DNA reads TGTGCCAGCAGTCTGTGGGGGGTAGGAACCGGGGAGCTGTTTTTT. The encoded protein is CASSLWGVGTGELFF.

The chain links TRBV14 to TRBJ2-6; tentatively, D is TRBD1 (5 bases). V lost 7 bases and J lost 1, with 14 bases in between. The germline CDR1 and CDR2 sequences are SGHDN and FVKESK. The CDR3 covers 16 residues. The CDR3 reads CASTPGIGSGANVLTF. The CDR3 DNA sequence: TGTGCCAGCACCCCAGGGATTGGGTCTGGGGCCAACGTCCTGACTTTC.

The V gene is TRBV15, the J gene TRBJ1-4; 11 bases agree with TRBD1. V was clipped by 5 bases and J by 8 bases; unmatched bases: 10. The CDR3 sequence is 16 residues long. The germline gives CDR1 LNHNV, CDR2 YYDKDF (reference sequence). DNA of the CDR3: TGTGCCACCAGCGGAGGACAGGGGGCGGACTACGAAAAACTGTTTTTT. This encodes CATSGGQGADYEKLFF.

The CDR3 DNA reads as TGTGCCACCAGCAGAGGTAATAGCGGGGTCTCCTACGAGCAGTACTTC. Translating it yields CATSRGNSGVSYEQYF. The chain couples TRBV15 to TRBJ2-7; 8 positions agree with TRBD2. V lost 1 base and J lost 0; bases outside the gene matches: 5. The CDR3 loop spans 16 amino acids. Germline CDR1 LNHNV, CDR2 YYDKDF (reference sequence). Filled out from reference TRBV15 and TRBJ2-7, the complete variable domain reads DAMVIQNPRYQVTQFGKPVTLSCSQTLNHNVMYWYQQKSSQAPKLLFHYYDKDFNNEADTPDNFQSRRPNTSFCFLDIRSPGLGDTAMYLCATSRGNSGVSYEQYFGPGTRLTVT.

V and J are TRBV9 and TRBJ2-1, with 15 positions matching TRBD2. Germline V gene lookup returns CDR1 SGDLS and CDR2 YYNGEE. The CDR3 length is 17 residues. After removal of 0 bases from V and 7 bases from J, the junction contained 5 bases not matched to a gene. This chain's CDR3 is CASSVAGLAGGHNEQFF. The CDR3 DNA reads TGTGCCAGCAGCGTAGCCGGACTAGCGGGGGGGCATAATGAGCAGTTCTTC.

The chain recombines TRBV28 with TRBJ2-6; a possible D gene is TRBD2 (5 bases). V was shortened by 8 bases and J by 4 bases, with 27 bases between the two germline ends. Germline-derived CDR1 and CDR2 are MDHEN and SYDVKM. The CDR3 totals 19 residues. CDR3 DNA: TGTGCCAGCGGTCTCCCGACGGGCCCGACGGGAAGAGGGGCCAACGTCCTGACTTTC. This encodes CASGLPTGPTGRGANVLTF.

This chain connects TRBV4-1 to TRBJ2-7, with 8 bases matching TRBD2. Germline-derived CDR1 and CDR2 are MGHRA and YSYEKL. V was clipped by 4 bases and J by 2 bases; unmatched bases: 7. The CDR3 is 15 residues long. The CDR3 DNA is TGCGCCAGCAGCCTGCAGGGAGCGGGGGCCTACGAGCAGTACTTC. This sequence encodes CASSLQGAGAYEQYF.

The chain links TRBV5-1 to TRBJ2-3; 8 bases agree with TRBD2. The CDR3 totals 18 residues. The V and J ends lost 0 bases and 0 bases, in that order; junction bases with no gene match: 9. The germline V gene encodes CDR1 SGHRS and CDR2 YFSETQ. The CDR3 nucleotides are TGCGCCAGCAGCTTGGGACTAGCGTCGACATCTAGCACAGATACGCAGTATTTT. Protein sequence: CASSLGLASTSSTDTQYF. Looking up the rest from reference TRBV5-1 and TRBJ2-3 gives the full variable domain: KAGVTQTPRYLIKTRGQQVTLSCSPISGHRSVSWYQQTPGQGLQFLFEYFSETQRNKGNFPGRFSGRQFSNSRSEMNVSTLELGDSALYLCASSLGLASTSSTDTQYFGPGTRLTVL.

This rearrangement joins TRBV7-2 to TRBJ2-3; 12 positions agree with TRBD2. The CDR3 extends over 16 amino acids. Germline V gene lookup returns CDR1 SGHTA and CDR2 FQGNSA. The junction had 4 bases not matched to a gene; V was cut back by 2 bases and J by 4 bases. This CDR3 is CASSLPGLAGPDTQYF. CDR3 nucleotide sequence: TGTGCCAGCAGCTTACCGGGACTAGCGGGTCCAGATACGCAGTATTTT.

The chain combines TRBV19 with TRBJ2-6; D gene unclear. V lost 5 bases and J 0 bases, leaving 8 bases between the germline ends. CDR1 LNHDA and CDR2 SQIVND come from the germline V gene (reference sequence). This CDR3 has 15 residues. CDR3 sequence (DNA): TGTGCCAGTAGTCCTTGGAGCTCTGGGGCCAACGTCCTGACTTTC. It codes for CASSPWSSGANVLTF.

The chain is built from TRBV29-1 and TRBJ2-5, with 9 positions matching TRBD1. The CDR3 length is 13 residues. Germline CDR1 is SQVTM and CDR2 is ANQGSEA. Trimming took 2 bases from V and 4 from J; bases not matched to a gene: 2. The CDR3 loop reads CSVENRGLETQYF. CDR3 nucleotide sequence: TGCAGCGTTGAAAACAGGGGGCTAGAGACCCAGTACTTC.

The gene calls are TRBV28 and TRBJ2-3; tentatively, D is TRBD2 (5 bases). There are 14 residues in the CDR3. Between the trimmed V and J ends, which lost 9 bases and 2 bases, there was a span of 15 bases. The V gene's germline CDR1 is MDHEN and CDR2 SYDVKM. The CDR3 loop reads CASTPSWVTDTQYF. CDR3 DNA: TGTGCCAGTACTCCTAGCTGGGTCACAGATACGCAGTATTTT.

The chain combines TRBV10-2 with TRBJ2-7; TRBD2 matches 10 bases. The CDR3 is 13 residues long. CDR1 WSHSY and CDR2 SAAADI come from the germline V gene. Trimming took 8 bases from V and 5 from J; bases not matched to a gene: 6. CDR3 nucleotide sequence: TGCGCCAGCGCCCCTAGCGGGAGCAACGAGCAGTACTTC. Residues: CASAPSGSNEQYF.

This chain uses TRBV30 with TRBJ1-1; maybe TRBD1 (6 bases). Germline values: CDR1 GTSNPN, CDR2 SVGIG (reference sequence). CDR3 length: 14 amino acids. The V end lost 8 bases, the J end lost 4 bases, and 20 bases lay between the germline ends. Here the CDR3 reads CALRVQGRGTEAFF. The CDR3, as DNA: TGTGCCCTCAGGGTCCAGGGGAGGGGCACTGAAGCTTTCTTT.